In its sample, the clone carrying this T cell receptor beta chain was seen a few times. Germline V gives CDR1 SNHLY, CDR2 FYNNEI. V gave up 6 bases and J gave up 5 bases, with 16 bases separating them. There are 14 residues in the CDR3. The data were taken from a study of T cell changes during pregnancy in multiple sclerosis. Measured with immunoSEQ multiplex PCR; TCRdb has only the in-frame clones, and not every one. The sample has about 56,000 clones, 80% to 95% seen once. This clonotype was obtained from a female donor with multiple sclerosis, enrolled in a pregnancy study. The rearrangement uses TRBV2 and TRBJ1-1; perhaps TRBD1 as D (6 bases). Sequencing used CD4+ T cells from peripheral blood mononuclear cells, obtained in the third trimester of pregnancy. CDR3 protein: CASSATGSITEAFF. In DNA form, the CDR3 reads TGTGCCAGCAGCGCCACAGGGAGTATTACTGAAGCTTTCTTT. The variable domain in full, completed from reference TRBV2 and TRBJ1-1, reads EPEVTQTPSHQVTQMGQEVILRCVPISNHLYFYWYRQILGQKVEFLVSFYNNEISEKSEIFDDQFSVERPDGSNFTLKIRSTKLEDSAMYFCASSATGSITEAFFGQGTRLTVV.